This section outlines one T cell receptor (beta chain) sequence together with its context. This clonotype was seen at least ten times. Its binding antigen is unknown. No much larger clone is present one base from it, and per-base qualities are unavailable. Receptor amplification or capture employed RACE. Sequenced on a NextSeq 500. Library preparation attached unique molecular identifiers to individual cDNA molecules for quantitative, reproducible TCR counting. Both TCR alpha and TCR beta chains were sequenced from each blood RNA sample. For the original study's pipeline: A median of around 100,000 TCRs per sample was observed, with a range of about 20,000 to 700,000. The Decombinator software suite was used to annotate the V, J and CDR3 of the TCR reads. For PS versus PT1 abundance plots, all samples were subsampled to the same number of TCRs (28,000). Expanded TCRs were defined as absent before sensitization and observed at least eight times at the 2-week time point. TCRdb's own reprocessing of the public reads used fastp at Q25 and MiXCR and kept productive beta chains. Each entry merges the rows of one CDR3 protein and shows their most common DNA and genes. V and J calls and clone size were set by TCRdb, not the authors. This sample lists about 56,000 distinct CDR3 sequences; around 9.3% were detected once. About 14% of the sample goes to the ten largest clones.

CDR1 and CDR2 are read off the germline V gene as SGHAT and FQNNGV. Taken from cysteine to phenylalanine, the CDR3 has 15 residues. The sequence is cut down to CDR3 DNA, 45 bases in frame from base 1. V trim: 2 bases; J trim: 6 bases; unmatched bases: 6. The time point label on this specimen signifies: patch test 1, 2 weeks after DPC sensitization. Read against the paper, the sample's treatment or condition label means: therapeutic diphenylcyclopropenone sensitization with weekly scalp DPC. At each patch-test visit, blood was drawn before the patch test was applied. Eligible patients were aged 18 to 70, diagnosed with alopecia, deemed suitable for DPC therapy, and excluded if pregnant. Unfractionated whole blood was collected in Tempus Blood RNA tubes, and total RNA was extracted from that blood. This sample is part of a study of human T cells and chemical hapten exposure (dated by TCRdb to the early 2020s). As for the study more broadly: For sensitization, 2% DPC in acetone was applied to a 2 cm by 2 cm area of upper inner arm skin. Weekly therapeutic DPC doses were additionally applied to the scalp of patients throughout the roughly 23-week study period. Patch testing was performed on the upper back with Finn chambers containing 0.01% DPC, and the patch tests were scored after 6 days according to International Contact Dermatitis Research Group standards. Most of the patients in the cohort were female, and the cohort covered alopecia areata with under or over 50% scalp involvement, alopecia totalis and alopecia universalis. Libraries were pooled for sequencing, and per-sample TCR yields varied mainly because of small differences in library volumes within the pool. The study tracked peripheral blood TCR repertoire changes in vivo during primary and secondary sensitization to the hapten diphenylcyclopropenone (DPC) in alopecia patients. Blood was sampled from patients pre-sensitization (week 0) and at 2, 6 and about 24 weeks after DPC sensitization. Blood for TCR sequencing was provided by twenty-nine alopecia patients at one to four time points (pre-sensitization, 2, 6 and 24 weeks).

The full study reports these points: Significantly more large CDR3 similarity clusters were formed by expanded TCRs than by pre-sensitization or healthy control sets, consistent with antigen-driven responses. Alopecia, a presumed autoimmune disease, was present in all patients, so the immune response of the patients might differ from that of healthy individuals. The number of PT1 expanded TCRs positively correlated with patch test score, significant at thresholds 8, 16 and 32 but not 4. Repeated subsampling changed both the strength of the expansion versus patch-test correlation and the threshold at which that correlation became significant. DPC sensitization did not change how many TCRs were above 1 in 1000 frequency, and no evidence was found of alterations in global repertoire structure.

The clonotype comes from a woman aged 40 to 50 with alopecia areata. Some clones in this sample may be carry-over from other donors' samples. The input for sequencing was whole blood, taken in connection with sensitization to the hapten diphenylcyclopropenone (DPC). The chain couples TRBV11-2 to TRBJ2-2, with 7 junctional bases fitting TRBD1. Here the CDR3 is given as CASSLLTGHAGELFF. The nucleotide sequence is given as TGTGCCAGCAGCTTACTGACAGGGCACGCCGGGGAGCTGTTTTTT.